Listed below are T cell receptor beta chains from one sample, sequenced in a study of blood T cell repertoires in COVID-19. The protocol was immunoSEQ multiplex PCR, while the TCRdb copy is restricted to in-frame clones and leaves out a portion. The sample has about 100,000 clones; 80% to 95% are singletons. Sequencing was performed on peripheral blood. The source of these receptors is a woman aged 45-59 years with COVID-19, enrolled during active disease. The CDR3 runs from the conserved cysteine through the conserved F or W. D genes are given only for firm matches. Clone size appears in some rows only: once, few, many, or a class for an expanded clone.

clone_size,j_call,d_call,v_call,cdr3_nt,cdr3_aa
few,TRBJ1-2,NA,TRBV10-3,TGTGCCAGCGAATTAACAGGGAATGGAGGCTACACCTTC,CASELTGNGGYTF
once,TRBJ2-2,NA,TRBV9,TGTGCCAGCAGCGTAGAGCAGGGTTGGAACACCGGGGAGCTGTTTTTT,CASSVEQGWNTGELFF
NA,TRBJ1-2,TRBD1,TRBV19,TGTGCCAGTAGTGAAGGACAGGGGACCTATGGCTACACCTTC,CASSEGQGTYGYTF
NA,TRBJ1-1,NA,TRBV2,TGTGCCAGCACCGAGGGAGTCTGGGATGAAGCTTTCTTT,CASTEGVWDEAFF
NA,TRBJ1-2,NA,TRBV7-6,TGTGCCAGCAGCCCAGAAGGCGACAGCTATGGCTACACCTTC,CASSPEGDSYGYTF
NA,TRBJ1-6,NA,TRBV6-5,TGTGCCAGCAGAATTACAGGGTCCCGGAATTCACCCCTCCACTTT,CASRITGSRNSPLHF
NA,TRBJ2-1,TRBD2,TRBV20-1,TGCAGTGCTAGTTGGTTGCGGGGGGGCCGGGATGAGCAGTTCTTC,CSASWLRGGRDEQFF
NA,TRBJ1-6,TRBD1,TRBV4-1,TGCGCCAGCAGCCAAGACACAGGGGATTGGCGTCCCCATTCACCCCTCCACTTT,CASSQDTGDWRPHSPLHF
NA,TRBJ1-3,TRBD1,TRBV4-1,TGCGCCAGCAGCCAAGGGCAGGGGGCTGTTGGAAACACCATATATTTT,CASSQGQGAVGNTIYF
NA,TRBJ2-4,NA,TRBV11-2,TGTGCCAGCAGCTTGACATGGTTGGAGGGCAAAAACATTCAGTACTTC,CASSLTWLEGKNIQYF
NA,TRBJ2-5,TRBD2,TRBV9,TGTGCCAGCAGCGTAGCGGGGGGGGCATGGGAGACCCAGTACTTC,CASSVAGGAWETQYF
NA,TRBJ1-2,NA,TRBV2,TGTGCCAGCATGTCAGGGTCTGTAGGGAACTATGGCTACACCTTC,CASMSGSVGNYGYTF
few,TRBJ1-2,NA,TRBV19,TGTGCCAGTAGTACGCGGTCAGGGGATAACTATGGCTACACCTTC,CASSTRSGDNYGYTF
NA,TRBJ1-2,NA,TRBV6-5,TGTGCCAGCTCCCTCTTCCGGTCGGGTGGCTACACCTTC,CASSLFRSGGYTF
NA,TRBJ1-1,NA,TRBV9,TGTGCCAGCACCCCTAGGCAAGGTCAGGGGAACACTGAAGCTTTCTTT,CASTPRQGQGNTEAFF
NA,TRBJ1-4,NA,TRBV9,TGTGCCAGCAGCGTAAGGGCAGGGCGTAATGAAAAACTGTTTTTT,CASSVRAGRNEKLFF
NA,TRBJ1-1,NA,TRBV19,TGTGCCAGTAGTCCCCAGGGTATAGAAGCTTTCTTT,CASSPQGIEAFF
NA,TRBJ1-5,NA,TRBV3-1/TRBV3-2,TGTGCCAGCAGTACGGGGGTTCAGCCCCAGCATTTT,CASSTGVQPQHF
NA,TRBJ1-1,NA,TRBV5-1,TGCGCCAGCAGCTTGACAGGGCGGATACCTGAAGCTTTCTTT,CASSLTGRIPEAFF
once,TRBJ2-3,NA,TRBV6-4,TGTGCCAGCAGTCCTGAGGGGGGGGTGTCAGATACGCAGTATTTT,CASSPEGGVSDTQYF
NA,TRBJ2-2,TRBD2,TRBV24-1,TGTGCCACCAGTCGGGGGGGGTTCGCGAACACCGGGGAGCTGTTTTTT,CATSRGGFANTGELFF
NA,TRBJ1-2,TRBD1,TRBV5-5,TGTGCCAGCAGCTTGCACCGACAGGGGACGTATGGCTACACCTTC,CASSLHRQGTYGYTF
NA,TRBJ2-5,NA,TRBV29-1,TGCAGCGTTGGTGAGGTGTTGGGAGAGACCCAGTACTTC,CSVGEVLGETQYF
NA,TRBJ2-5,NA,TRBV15,TGTGCCACCAGCGTAGGGGGAGAGACCCAGTACTTC,CATSVGGETQYF
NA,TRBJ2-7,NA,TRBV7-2,TGTGCCAGCAGCTCGTTAAGACCGGGACAAACCTACGAGCAGTACTTC,CASSSLRPGQTYEQYF
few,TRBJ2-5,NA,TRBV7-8,TGTGCCAGCAGCTTAAGAGCGCTGGAGACCCAGTACTTC,CASSLRALETQYF
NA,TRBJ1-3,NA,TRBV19,TGTGCCAGTAGTTACTCCGGCCACAGGAACCCTGGAAACACCATATATTTT,CASSYSGHRNPGNTIYF
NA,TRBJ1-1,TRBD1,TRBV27,TGTGCCAGCAGAAAGTCATCTCTCAGGGGGCTGACTGAAGCTTTCTTT,CASRKSSLRGLTEAFF
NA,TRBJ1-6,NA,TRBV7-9,TGTGCCAGCAGCCGTAGACAAGCCACAGGGAATTCACCCCTCCACTTT,CASSRRQATGNSPLHF
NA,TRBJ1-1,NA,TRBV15,TGTGCCACCAGCAGAGAGATCAGCGTCGGGACTGAAGCTTTCTTT,CATSREISVGTEAFF
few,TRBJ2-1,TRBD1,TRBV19,TGTGCCAGTAGCCGAGGGACAGGGAGACTGGATGAGCAGTTCTTC,CASSRGTGRLDEQFF
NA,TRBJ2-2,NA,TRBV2,TGTGCCAGCAGTGTAGTCAGGGACACCGGGGAGCTGTTTTTT,CASSVVRDTGELFF
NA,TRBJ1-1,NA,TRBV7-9,TGTGCCAGCAGCTTAGAGGTTTGGGGGCCCGGGAACACTGAAGCTTTCTTT,CASSLEVWGPGNTEAFF
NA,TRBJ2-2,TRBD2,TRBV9,TGTGCCAGCAGCGACTCCGGGACTAGCGGGGGCACTCGGTACACCGGGGAGCTGTTTTTT,CASSDSGTSGGTRYTGELFF